This TCR beta chain comes out of a study of naive and memory T cell subsets. Study-level points and caveats: This RNA-based method may be sensitive to activation-related transcript changes.

Amplification of ligated cDNA took four PCR rounds with SP2 and nested alpha and beta constant primers. For blood and skin samples, reverse transcription used TCR alpha and beta constant primers. MiXCR was run by TCRdb on the 5' RACE reads, yielding one entry per CDR3 protein. The sample lists about 32,000 distinct CDR3 sequences, approximately 16% occurring once. This clonotype has just one count. Its cognate antigen is unknown. The library had UMIs added by 3' ligation of an oligonucleotide to TCR cDNA. Whole blood, around 2.5 ml, came from adult healthy volunteers. Reverse transcription used DNase-treated unsorted total RNA, aiming for roughly 1 to 1000 ng. V dropped 3 bases and J dropped 7; count of bases not matched to a gene: 7. Germline V gene sequence: CDR1 SQVTM, CDR2 ANQGSEA. The CDR3 runs to 13 residues.

The sequence was obtained from a female donor in good health. The chain joins TRBV29-1 to TRBJ2-7, with 9 bases fitting TRBD2. As DNA, the CDR3 is TGCAGCGTTGAGGTTAGCGGGGGTCGAGAGCAGTACTTC. This encodes CSVEVSGGREQYF.